A selection of T cell receptor beta chains follows, all from one sample in a study of T-cell reconstitution after alpha-beta-depleted transplantation in children. Via MiXCR, TCRdb re-called the PCR reads, giving one row per CDR3 protein. This sample yields about 640,000 distinct CDR3 sequences, of which 10% to 15% are seen a single time; about 2% belongs to the top ten. Sequencing was performed on PBMCs, mostly from graft donor cells, taken 360 days after TCRalphabeta/CD19-depleted stem cell transplant. The origin of the receptors is a male patient aged 10 to 17 who had a stem cell transplant for acute myeloid leukemia, so the T cells may come from the graft donor. Both conserved end residues are part of each CDR3. The order of the fields is clone size, V gene, J gene, D gene, CDR3 protein, CDR3 DNA. D genes are given only for firm matches. The size entry is marked missing in some rows and otherwise reads once, few, many or a size class.

>few|TRBV18|TRBJ2-5|-
CASSPLPGPETQYF
TGTGCCAGCTCACCACTCCCTGGGCCGGAGACCCAGTACTTC
>many|TRBV20-1|TRBJ2-7|-
CSASRGSYGDYEQYF
TGCAGTGCTAGTCGGGGGTCGTACGGAGACTACGAGCAGTACTTC
>many|TRBV9|TRBJ2-3|-
CASSEGGRRFTDTQYF
TGTGCCAGCAGCGAGGGAGGCCGCCGATTCACAGATACGCAGTATTTT
>many|TRBV28|TRBJ2-3|TRBD2
CASSFLSGASTDTQYF
TGTGCCAGCAGTTTCCTTAGCGGGGCTAGCACAGATACGCAGTATTTT
>few|TRBV20-1|TRBJ1-5|-
CSAIQRTNQPQHF
TGCAGTGCTATACAGCGGACTAATCAGCCCCAGCATTTT
>-|TRBV2|TRBJ2-7|-
CASSVVGTEQYF
TGTGCCAGCAGCGTAGTGGGGACCGAGCAGTACTTC
>many|TRBV20-1|TRBJ2-5|-
CSTNRETQYF
TGCAGTACTAACCGGGAGACCCAGTACTTC
>many|TRBV29-1|TRBJ1-2|-
CSVDTRRGLEGYTF
TGCAGCGTTGACACGCGGAGAGGGTTGGAGGGCTACACCTTC
>few|TRBV28|TRBJ1-1|TRBD1
CASRKPGTGGIAFF
TGTGCCAGCAGAAAACCCGGGACAGGGGGAATCGCTTTCTTT
>-|TRBV3-1|TRBJ2-1|-
CASSPTGTFGNEQFF
TGTGCCAGCAGCCCGACCGGGACCTTTGGCAATGAGCAGTTCTTC
>-|TRBV6-2/TRBV6-3|TRBJ2-5|TRBD2
CASDLAGAPQETQYF
TGTGCCAGCGACCTAGCGGGAGCCCCCCAAGAGACCCAGTACTTC
>-|TRBV20-1|TRBJ2-5|-
CSARYSMETQYF
TGCAGTGCTAGATACAGCATGGAGACCCAGTACTTC
>-|TRBV7-9|TRBJ1-2|-
CAGSRSHYGYTF
TGTGCCGGTTCGCGTAGCCACTATGGCTACACCTTC
>few|TRBV29-1|TRBJ2-7|TRBD2
CSVGSGSLYYEQYF
TGCAGCGTGGGAAGCGGGAGTCTTTACTACGAGCAGTACTTC
>-|TRBV5-1|TRBJ2-6|TRBD1
CASSFLTGGPGGANVLTF
TGCGCCAGCAGCTTCCTGACAGGGGGCCCTGGTGGGGCCAACGTCCTGACTTTC
>-|TRBV7-1|TRBJ1-5|-
CASSARSLNQPQHF
TGTGCCAGCAGCGCACGGTCGCTGAATCAGCCCCAGCATTTT
>-|TRBV7-9|TRBJ2-1|-
CASSPLAHSYNEQFF
TGTGCCAGCAGCCCCCTAGCGCACTCCTACAATGAGCAGTTCTTC
>many|TRBV20-1|TRBJ2-4|TRBD2
CSASGAPSGLAKNIQYF
TGCAGTGCTTCTGGGGCCCCTAGCGGATTAGCCAAAAACATTCAGTACTTC
>-|TRBV5-4|TRBJ2-5|-
CASSLLRAGRETQYF
TGTGCCAGCAGCTTGTTGCGGGCGGGCAGGGAGACCCAGTACTTC
>few|TRBV20-1|TRBJ2-1|TRBD2
CSAPRLAGVSYNEQFF
TGCAGTGCCCCGCGACTAGCGGGAGTTTCCTACAATGAGCAGTTCTTC
>-|TRBV28|TRBJ2-7|-
CASSLDPGVNEQYF
TGTGCCAGCAGTTTAGATCCGGGGGTTAACGAGCAGTACTTC
>few|TRBV6-1|TRBJ2-7|TRBD2
CASSEEMSGRGYEQYF
TGTGCCAGCAGTGAAGAGATGAGCGGGAGGGGGTACGAGCAGTACTTC
>once|TRBV28|TRBJ2-7|-
CASSRFLEQYF
TGTGCCAGCAGTAGATTTCTGGAGCAGTACTTC
>-|TRBV15|TRBJ2-3|TRBD2
CATRVEGGRTDTQYF
TGTGCCACTAGAGTAGAGGGAGGGCGCACAGATACGCAGTATTTT
>few|TRBV7-6|TRBJ2-7|TRBD1
CASSPFRQGGFYEQYF
TGTGCCAGCAGCCCTTTCCGACAGGGGGGTTTTTACGAGCAGTACTTC
>few|TRBV19|TRBJ2-7|-
CASKGDGEYEQYF
TGTGCCAGTAAAGGCGATGGCGAATACGAGCAGTACTTC
>few|TRBV3-1|TRBJ2-7|TRBD2
CASRPSGGSDEQYF
TGTGCCAGCAGACCCTCGGGGGGAAGCGACGAGCAGTACTTC
>few|TRBV5-6|TRBJ2-3|-
CASSRGGSRPLDTQYF
TGTGCCAGCAGCCGGGGAGGCTCCCGCCCCCTTGATACGCAGTATTTT
>few|TRBV10-3|TRBJ2-7|TRBD1
CAISPSGTDPYEQYF
TGTGCCATCAGTCCCTCCGGGACAGATCCCTACGAGCAGTACTTC
>few|TRBV18|TRBJ2-3|TRBD2
CASSPGLPNTDTQYF
TGTGCCAGCTCGCCGGGACTACCAAACACAGATACGCAGTATTTT
>-|TRBV29-1|TRBJ2-7|TRBD2
CSVGGVNLAVGLEQYF
TGCAGCGTTGGGGGCGTGAATCTAGCGGTAGGCCTGGAGCAGTACTTC
>-|TRBV7-3|TRBJ1-2|-
CASSLRGDSGYTF
TGTGCCAGCAGCTTAAGGGGGGATAGTGGCTACACCTTC
>-|TRBV3-1|TRBJ1-3|-
CASSQDLGRANTIYF
TGTGCCAGCAGCCAAGATCTAGGCAGGGCTAACACCATATATTTT
>few|TRBV28|TRBJ2-1|-
CASSFGALSNEQFF
TGTGCCAGCAGTTTTGGAGCGTTGTCCAATGAGCAGTTCTTC
>few|TRBV11-2|TRBJ2-1|TRBD2
CASSLGVRREPYYNEQFF
TGTGCCAGCAGCTTAGGGGTTCGGCGGGAGCCTTACTACAATGAGCAGTTCTTC
>many|TRBV7-8|TRBJ2-7|-
CASSPRGAGLGFYEQYF
TGTGCCAGCAGCCCCCGGGGCGCGGGGCTAGGCTTCTACGAGCAGTACTTC
>few|TRBV27|TRBJ2-5|TRBD1
CASSPLTGPSRWTQYF
TGTGCCAGCAGTCCGCTGACAGGGCCGTCCAGATGGACCCAGTACTTC